Following are 13 T cell receptor beta chains from one sample sequenced in a study of T-cell reconstitution after alpha-beta-depleted transplantation in children. During its preparation, the TCRbeta library received unique molecular identifiers. One entry per CDR3 protein, called by TCRdb with MiXCR from the PCR reads. The table records roughly 170,000 distinct CDR3 sequences, 6% to 7% of them present only once. The sample was PBMCs from the stem cell graft donor, taken from the stem cell graft. These receptors were taken from a human donor who donated a stem cell graft to a child with Wiskott-Aldrich syndrome.

This clonotype came up many times. The chain has TRBV24-1 and TRBJ1-5; possible D gene TRBD1, 5 bases. Germline values: CDR1 KGHDR, CDR2 SFDVKD. The V and J ends lost 1 base and 6 bases respectively, with 9 bases between them. This CDR3 spans 14 amino acids. CDR3 DNA: TGTGCCACCAGTGATTTTGGCGGGACTCAGCCCCAGCATTTT. It codes for CATSDFGGTQPQHF.

This clonotype was recorded a few times. Here the CDR3 DNA reads TGTGCCAGCAGCCAGAACAGGGTTGGCACCGGGGAGCTGTTTTTT. This encodes CASSQNRVGTGELFF. The chain links TRBV14 to TRBJ2-2; TRBD1 is a possible D gene (6 bases). The germline V and J ends were trimmed by 3 bases and 4 bases, with 12 bases remaining between them. Germline CDR1 is SGHDN and CDR2 is FVKESK. The CDR3 contains 15 residues.

This clonotype has ten or more counts. The chain is built from TRBV13 and TRBJ2-1, with D possibly matching TRBD2 (6 bases). This CDR3 has 14 amino acids. The V and J ends lost 5 bases and 5 bases respectively, with 13 bases between them. Germline CDR1 PRHDT, CDR2 FYEKMQ (reference sequence). As DNA, the CDR3 is TGTGCCAGCAGCCGACCCGGGGGACACAATGAGCAGTTCTTC. It encodes CASSRPGGHNEQFF.

This clonotype was observed a handful of times. V gene TRBV2 combines with J gene TRBJ2-1; 8 nucleotides align to TRBD2. This CDR3 is built from 15 residues. Trimming cost V 2 bases and J 7 bases; bases outside gene matches: 7. Germline CDR1 reads SNHLY; CDR2 reads FYNNEI. DNA of the CDR3: TGTGCCAGCAGTGAATTGTCGGGAGGGAATAATGAGCAGTTCTTC. Amino acid sequence: CASSELSGGNNEQFF.

This clonotype was found many times. The J gene is TRBJ2-7, the V gene TRBV2, with D perhaps TRBD2 (6 bases). The germline V gene encodes CDR1 SNHLY and CDR2 FYNNEI. V shed 4 bases and J shed 2 bases, with 15 bases lying between them. The CDR3 consists of 15 residues. CDR3 coding DNA: TGTGCCAGCAGTGCAGACGGGAGTCTAACCTACGAGCAGTACTTC. Residues: CASSADGSLTYEQYF.

This clonotype was picked up many times. This chain connects TRBV12-3 or TRBV12-4 to TRBJ1-1; tentative D call: TRBD1 (5 bases). The V end lost 3 bases, the J end lost 7 bases, and 12 bases lay between the germline ends. This CDR3 contains 13 residues. The CDR3: CASSLTGVGEAFF. The CDR3 region has the DNA TGTGCCAGCAGTTTGACGGGGGTTGGTGAAGCTTTCTTT.

This chain connects TRBV30 to TRBJ2-7, with D uncertain. The V end was cut by 2 bases, the J end by 5 bases, with 13 bases between. CDR1 is GTSNPN, CDR2 SVGIG, per germline (reference sequence). The CDR3 contains 13 residues. The CDR3 region is CAWSLAIPHEQYF. DNA of the CDR3: TGTGCCTGGAGTTTGGCCATCCCGCACGAGCAGTACTTC. The full variable domain, rest sourced from reference TRBV30 and TRBJ2-7, is SQTIHQWPATLVQPVGSPLSLECTVEGTSNPNLYWYRQAAGRGLQLLFYSVGIGQISSEVPQNLSASRPQDRQFILSSKKLLLSDSGFYLCAWSLAIPHEQYFGPGTRLTVT.

There are many counts of this clonotype. V gene TRBV18 combines with J gene TRBJ2-1; a weak D match, TRBD1 (7 bases). Germline V gene data show CDR1 as KGHSH and CDR2 as LQKENI. The V gene lost 3 bases and the J gene lost 2 bases, with 11 bases spanning the gap. This CDR3 contains 15 residues. CDR3 residues: CASSPQGEAYNEQFF. The DNA for the CDR3 is TGTGCCAGCTCACCCCAGGGGGAGGCCTACAATGAGCAGTTCTTC.

The genes are TRBV10-3 and TRBJ2-7; 8 bases are a match to TRBD2. Germline CDR1 ENHRY, CDR2 SYGVKD. This CDR3 spans 17 amino acids. Losses at the gene ends were 3 bases for V and 5 bases for J; bases not matched to a gene: 15. The CDR3 here is CAISDLRRLAGLDEQYF. The CDR3, as DNA: TGTGCCATCAGTGATCTTCGTCGTCTAGCGGGCCTAGACGAGCAGTACTTC.

This clonotype was seen at least ten times. This chain links TRBV7-6 with TRBJ2-5; 14 nucleotides agree with TRBD2. The CDR3 length is 17 residues. V was clipped by 4 bases and J by 4 bases; unmatched bases: 8. Germline V gene sequence: CDR1 SGHVS, CDR2 FNYEAQ. The CDR3 region is CASSSRLAGGVGETQYF. The CDR3 DNA reads TGTGCCAGCAGCTCCCGACTAGCGGGGGGGGTAGGAGAGACCCAGTACTTC.

This clonotype was observed many times. The chain links TRBV12-3 or TRBV12-4 to TRBJ2-7, with 12 bases identical to TRBD2. CDR3 size: 16 residues. J gave up 2 bases and V 6 bases, and 8 bases lay outside the gene matches. The chain's CDR3 is CASSYTSGRFPYEQYF. The CDR3, as DNA: TGTGCCAGCAGCTATACTAGCGGGAGGTTCCCCTACGAGCAGTACTTC.

This clonotype has at least ten counts. V is TRBV3-1 and J is TRBJ2-1, with 9 bases aligning to TRBD1. The V segment lost 4 bases and the J segment 8 bases; nucleotides outside the gene matches: 3. The CDR3 contains 13 residues. Germline loops: CDR1 LGHDT, CDR2 YNNKEL (reference sequence). The CDR3, as DNA: TGTGCCAGCAGCCGCACAGGGGGCGATGAGCAGTTCTTC. It yields the protein CASSRTGGDEQFF.

This clonotype has a count of ten or more. The CDR3 is CSVTWTGVSYEQYF. The CDR3 DNA reads as TGCAGCGTGACCTGGACAGGGGTTTCCTACGAGCAGTACTTC. The V and J genes are TRBV29-1 and TRBJ2-7; 9 bases are a match to TRBD1. J gave up 1 base and V 6 bases, and 7 bases lay outside the gene matches. CDR1 is SQVTM, CDR2 ANQGSEA, per germline. CDR3 size: 14 residues.